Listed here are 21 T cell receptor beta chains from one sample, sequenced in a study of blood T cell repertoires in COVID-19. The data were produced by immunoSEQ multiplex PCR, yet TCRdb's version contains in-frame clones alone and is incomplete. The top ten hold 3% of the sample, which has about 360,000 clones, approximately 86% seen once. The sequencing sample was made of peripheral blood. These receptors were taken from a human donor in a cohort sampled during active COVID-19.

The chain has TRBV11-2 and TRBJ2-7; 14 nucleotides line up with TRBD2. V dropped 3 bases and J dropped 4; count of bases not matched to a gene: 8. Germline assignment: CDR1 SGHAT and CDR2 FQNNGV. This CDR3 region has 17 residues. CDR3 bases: TGTGCCAGCAGCTTTATCGGGACTAGCGGGAGCAGGTACGAGCAGTACTTC. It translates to CASSFIGTSGSRYEQYF.

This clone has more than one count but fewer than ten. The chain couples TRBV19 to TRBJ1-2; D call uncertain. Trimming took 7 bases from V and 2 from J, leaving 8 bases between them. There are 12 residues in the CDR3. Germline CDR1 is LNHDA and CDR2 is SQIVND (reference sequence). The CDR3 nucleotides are TGTGCCAGTAATGGCAGAAACTATGGCTACACCTTC. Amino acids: CASNGRNYGYTF. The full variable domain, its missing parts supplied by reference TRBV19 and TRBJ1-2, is DGGITQSPKYLFRKEGQNVTLSCEQNLNHDAMYWYRQDPGQGLRLIYYSQIVNDFQKGDIAEGYSVSREKKESFPLTVTSAQKNPTAFYLCASNGRNYGYTFGSGTRLTVV.

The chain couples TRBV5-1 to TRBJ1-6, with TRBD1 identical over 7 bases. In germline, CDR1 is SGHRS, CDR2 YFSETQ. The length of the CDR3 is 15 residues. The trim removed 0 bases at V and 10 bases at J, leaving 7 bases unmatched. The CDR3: CASSLDRQGGSPLHF. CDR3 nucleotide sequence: TGCGCCAGCAGCTTGGATCGACAGGGTGGATCACCCCTCCACTTT.

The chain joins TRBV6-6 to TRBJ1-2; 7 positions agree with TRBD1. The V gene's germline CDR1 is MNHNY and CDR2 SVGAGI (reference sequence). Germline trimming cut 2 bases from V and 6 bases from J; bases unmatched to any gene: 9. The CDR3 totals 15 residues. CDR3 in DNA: TGTGCCAGCAGTTACCCCATAACAGGGGAAAATGGCTACACCTTC. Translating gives CASSYPITGENGYTF.

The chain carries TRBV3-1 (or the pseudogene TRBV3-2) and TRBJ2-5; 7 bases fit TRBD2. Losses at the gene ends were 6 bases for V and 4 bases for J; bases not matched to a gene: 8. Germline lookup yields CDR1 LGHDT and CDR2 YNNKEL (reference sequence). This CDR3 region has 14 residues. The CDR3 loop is CASSYGPSGETQYF. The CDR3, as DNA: TGTGCCAGCAGTTACGGACCTAGCGGAGAGACCCAGTACTTC.

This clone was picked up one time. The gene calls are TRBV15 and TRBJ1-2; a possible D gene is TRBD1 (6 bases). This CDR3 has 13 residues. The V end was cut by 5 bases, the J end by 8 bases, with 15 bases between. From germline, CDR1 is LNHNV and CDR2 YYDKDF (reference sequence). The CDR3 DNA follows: TGTGCCACCAGCGTCCGGGGGGCGCACGGCTACACCTTC. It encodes CATSVRGAHGYTF.

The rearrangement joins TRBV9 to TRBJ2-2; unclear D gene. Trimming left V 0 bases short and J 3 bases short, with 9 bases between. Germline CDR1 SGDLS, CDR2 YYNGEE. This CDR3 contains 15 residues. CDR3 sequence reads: CASSVGGSYTGELFF. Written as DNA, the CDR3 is TGTGCCAGCAGCGTAGGCGGTAGCTACACCGGGGAGCTGTTTTTT.

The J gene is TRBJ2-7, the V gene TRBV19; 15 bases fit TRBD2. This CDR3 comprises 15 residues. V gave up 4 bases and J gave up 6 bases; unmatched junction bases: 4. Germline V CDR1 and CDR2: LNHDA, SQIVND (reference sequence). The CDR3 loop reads CASSRGLAGGGEQYF. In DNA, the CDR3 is TGTGCCAGTAGTAGGGGACTAGCGGGAGGAGGCGAGCAGTACTTC.

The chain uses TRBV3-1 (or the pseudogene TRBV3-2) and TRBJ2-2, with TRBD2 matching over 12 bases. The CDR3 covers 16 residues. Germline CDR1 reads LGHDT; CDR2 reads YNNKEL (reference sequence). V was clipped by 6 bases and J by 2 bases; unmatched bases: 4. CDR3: CASRRGLAGNTGELFF. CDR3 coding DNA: TGTGCCAGCAGGCGCGGACTAGCGGGAAACACCGGGGAGCTGTTTTTT.

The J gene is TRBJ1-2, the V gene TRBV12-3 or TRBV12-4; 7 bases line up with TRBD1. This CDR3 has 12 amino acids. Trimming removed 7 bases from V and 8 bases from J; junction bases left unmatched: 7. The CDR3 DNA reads TGTGCCAGCACCGATTCAGGGGGAGGCTACACCTTC. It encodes CASTDSGGGYTF.

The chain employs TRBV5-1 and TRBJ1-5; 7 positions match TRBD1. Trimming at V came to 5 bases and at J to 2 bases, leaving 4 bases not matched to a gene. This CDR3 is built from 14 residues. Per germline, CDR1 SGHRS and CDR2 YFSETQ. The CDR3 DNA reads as TGCGCCAGCAGGGGGACAGTCCGCAATCAGCCCCAGCATTTT. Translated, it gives CASRGTVRNQPQHF.

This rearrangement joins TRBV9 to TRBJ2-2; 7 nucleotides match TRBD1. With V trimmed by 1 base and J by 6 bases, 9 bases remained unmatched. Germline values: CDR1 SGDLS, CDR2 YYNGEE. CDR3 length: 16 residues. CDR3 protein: CASSVLGGKNAGELFF. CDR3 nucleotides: TGTGCCAGCAGCGTATTAGGGGGCAAAAACGCCGGGGAGCTGTTTTTT.

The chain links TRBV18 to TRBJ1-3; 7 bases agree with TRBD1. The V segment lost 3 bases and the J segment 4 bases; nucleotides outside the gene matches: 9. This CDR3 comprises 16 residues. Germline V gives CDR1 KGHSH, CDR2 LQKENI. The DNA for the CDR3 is TGTGCCAGCTCACCGACAGGGCCCCGGACAGGAAACACCATATATTTT. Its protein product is CASSPTGPRTGNTIYF.

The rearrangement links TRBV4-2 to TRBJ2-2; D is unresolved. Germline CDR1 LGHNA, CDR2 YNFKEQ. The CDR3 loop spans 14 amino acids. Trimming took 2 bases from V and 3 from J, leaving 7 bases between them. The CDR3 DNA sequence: TGTGCCAGCAGCCAAAAGGCGGACACCGGGGAGCTGTTTTTT. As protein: CASSQKADTGELFF.

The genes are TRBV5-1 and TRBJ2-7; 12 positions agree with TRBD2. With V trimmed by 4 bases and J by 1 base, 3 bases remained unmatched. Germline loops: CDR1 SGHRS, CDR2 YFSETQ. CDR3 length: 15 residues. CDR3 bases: TGCGCCAGCAGCGGAGGACTAGCGGGGTCCTACGAGCAGTACTTC. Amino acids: CASSGGLAGSYEQYF.

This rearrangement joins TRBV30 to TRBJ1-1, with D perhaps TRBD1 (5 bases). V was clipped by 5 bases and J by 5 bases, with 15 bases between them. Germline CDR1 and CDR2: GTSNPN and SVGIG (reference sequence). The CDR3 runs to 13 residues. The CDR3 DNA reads TGTGCCTGGGGACAAGCGGGGTGGACTGAAGCTTTCTTT. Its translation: CAWGQAGWTEAFF.

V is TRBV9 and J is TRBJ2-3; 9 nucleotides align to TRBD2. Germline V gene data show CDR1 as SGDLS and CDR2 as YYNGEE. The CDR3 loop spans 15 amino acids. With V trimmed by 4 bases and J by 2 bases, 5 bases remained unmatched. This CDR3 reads CASSPSGEVTDTQYF. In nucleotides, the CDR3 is TGTGCCAGCAGCCCTAGCGGGGAGGTCACAGATACGCAGTATTTT.

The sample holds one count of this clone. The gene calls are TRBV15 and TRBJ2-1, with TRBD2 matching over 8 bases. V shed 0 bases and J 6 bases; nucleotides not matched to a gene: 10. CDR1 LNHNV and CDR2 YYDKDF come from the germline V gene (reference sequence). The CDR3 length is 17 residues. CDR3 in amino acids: CATSRDLTGGAVNEQFF. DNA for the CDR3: TGTGCCACCAGCAGAGACCTCACGGGGGGGGCAGTCAATGAGCAGTTCTTC.

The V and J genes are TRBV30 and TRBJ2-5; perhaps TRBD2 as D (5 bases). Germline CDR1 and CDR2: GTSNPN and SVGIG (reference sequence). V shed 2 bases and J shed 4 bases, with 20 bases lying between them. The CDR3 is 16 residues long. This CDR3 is CAWSSDPTIAGETQYF. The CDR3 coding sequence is TGTGCCTGGAGTTCTGATCCTACAATTGCGGGAGAGACCCAGTACTTC.

CDR3 nucleotide sequence: TGTGCCTGGAGTGTTCGAACAGAGCAGTTCTTC. This sequence encodes CAWSVRTEQFF. The V and J genes are TRBV30 and TRBJ2-1; D is unclear. This CDR3 contains 11 residues. Germline-derived CDR1 and CDR2 are GTSNPN and SVGIG (reference sequence). The V end lost 0 bases, the J end lost 10 bases, and 7 bases lay between the germline ends.

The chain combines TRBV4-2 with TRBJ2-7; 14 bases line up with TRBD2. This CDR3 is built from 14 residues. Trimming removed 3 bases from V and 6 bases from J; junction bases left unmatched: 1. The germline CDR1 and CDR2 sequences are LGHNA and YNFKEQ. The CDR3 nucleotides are TGTGCCAGCAGCCAGGGACTAGCGGGAGCCGAGCAGTACTTC. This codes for CASSQGLAGAEQYF.